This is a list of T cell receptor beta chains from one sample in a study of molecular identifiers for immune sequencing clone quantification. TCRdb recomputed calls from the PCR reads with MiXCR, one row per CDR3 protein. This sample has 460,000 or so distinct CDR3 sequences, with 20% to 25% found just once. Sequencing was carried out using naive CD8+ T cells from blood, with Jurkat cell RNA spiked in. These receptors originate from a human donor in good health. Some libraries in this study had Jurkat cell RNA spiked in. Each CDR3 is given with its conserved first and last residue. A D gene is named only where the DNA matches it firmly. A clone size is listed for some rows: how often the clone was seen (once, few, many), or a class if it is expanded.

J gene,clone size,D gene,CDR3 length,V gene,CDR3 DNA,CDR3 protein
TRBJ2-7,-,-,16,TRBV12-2,TGTGCAAGTCGCTTAGTGGCGCCGGCGCCCCCCTACGAGCAGTACTTC,CASRLVAPAPPYEQYF
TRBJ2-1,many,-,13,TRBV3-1,TGTGCCAGCAGCCACGCCTCTTCCAATGAGCAGTTCTTC,CASSHASSNEQFF
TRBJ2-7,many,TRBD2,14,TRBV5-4,TGTGCCAGCAGCTTCGGGACTAGCGTTTACGAGCAGTACTTC,CASSFGTSVYEQYF
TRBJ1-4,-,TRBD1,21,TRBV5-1,TGCGCCAGCAGCCTTGCGCCCCCGGGACAGGGGGCTCTACCAACTAATGAAAAACTGTTTTTT,CASSLAPPGQGALPTNEKLFF
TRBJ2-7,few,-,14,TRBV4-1,TGCGCCAGCAGCCAAGATTCGCAGGCCTACGAGCAGTACTTC,CASSQDSQAYEQYF
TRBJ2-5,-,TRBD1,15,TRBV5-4,TGTGCCAGCAGCTTGTTCGGGACAGCGCAAGAGACCCAGTACTTC,CASSLFGTAQETQYF
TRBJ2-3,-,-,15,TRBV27,TGTGCCAGCAGTTTCTCCGGGCCCCCCACAGATACGCAGTATTTT,CASSFSGPPTDTQYF
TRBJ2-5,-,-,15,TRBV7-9,TGTGCCAGCGGGACTGGGGTGACGGGAGTAGAGACCCAGTACTTC,CASGTGVTGVETQYF
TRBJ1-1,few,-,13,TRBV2,TGTGCCAGCAGTGAGTGGAGAAACACTGAAGCTTTCTTT,CASSEWRNTEAFF
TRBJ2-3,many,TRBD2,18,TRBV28,TGTGCCAGCAGTTTTGTTCTCTTCCCGCGGGAGGGGGTAGATACGCAGTATTTT,CASSFVLFPREGVDTQYF
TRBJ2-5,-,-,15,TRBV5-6,TGTGCCAGCAGCCTGGCGCAGACGATTGAAGAGACCCAGTACTTC,CASSLAQTIEETQYF
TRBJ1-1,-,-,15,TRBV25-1,TGTGCCAGCAGTGAATATGGGGTAGGGAACACTGAAGCTCTCTTT,CASSEYGVGNTEALF
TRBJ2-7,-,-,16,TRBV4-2,TGTGCCAGCAGCCAAGAGGTGGCTGGCGGGACTTACGAGCAGTACTTC,CASSQEVAGGTYEQYF
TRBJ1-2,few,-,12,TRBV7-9,TGTGCCAGCAGCGAGGACACCTATGGCTACACCTTC,CASSEDTYGYTF
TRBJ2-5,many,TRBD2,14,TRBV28,TGTGCCAGCAGTTTACGGGAGGGCCGGAAGACCCAGTACTTC,CASSLREGRKTQYF
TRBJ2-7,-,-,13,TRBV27,TGTGCCAGCAGTTTTGGTGGCCTCTTCGAGCAGTACTTC,CASSFGGLFEQYF
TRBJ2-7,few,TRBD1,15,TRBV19,TGTGCCAGTAGTATAGCCGGGACAGGTATCCACGAGCAGTACTTC,CASSIAGTGIHEQYF
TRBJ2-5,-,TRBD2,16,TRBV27,TGTGCCAGCGAATCGCCCGGTAGCGGGGGCCAAGAGACCCAGTACTTC,CASESPGSGGQETQYF
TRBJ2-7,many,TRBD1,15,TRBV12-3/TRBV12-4,TGTGCCAGCAGCCCCGGGACAGGGGGAGATTACGAGCAGTACTTC,CASSPGTGGDYEQYF